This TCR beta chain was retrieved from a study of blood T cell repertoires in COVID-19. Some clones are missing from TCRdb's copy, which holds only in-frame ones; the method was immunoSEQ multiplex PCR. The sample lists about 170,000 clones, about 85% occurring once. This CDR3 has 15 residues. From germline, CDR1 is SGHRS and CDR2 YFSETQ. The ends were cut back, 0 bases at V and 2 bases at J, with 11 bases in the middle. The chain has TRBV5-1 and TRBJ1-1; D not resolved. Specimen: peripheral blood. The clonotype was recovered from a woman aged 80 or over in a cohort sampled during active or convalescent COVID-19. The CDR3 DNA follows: TGCGCCAGCAGCTTGGCCATAGGGAGAAACACTGAAGCTTTCTTT. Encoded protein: CASSLAIGRNTEAFF.